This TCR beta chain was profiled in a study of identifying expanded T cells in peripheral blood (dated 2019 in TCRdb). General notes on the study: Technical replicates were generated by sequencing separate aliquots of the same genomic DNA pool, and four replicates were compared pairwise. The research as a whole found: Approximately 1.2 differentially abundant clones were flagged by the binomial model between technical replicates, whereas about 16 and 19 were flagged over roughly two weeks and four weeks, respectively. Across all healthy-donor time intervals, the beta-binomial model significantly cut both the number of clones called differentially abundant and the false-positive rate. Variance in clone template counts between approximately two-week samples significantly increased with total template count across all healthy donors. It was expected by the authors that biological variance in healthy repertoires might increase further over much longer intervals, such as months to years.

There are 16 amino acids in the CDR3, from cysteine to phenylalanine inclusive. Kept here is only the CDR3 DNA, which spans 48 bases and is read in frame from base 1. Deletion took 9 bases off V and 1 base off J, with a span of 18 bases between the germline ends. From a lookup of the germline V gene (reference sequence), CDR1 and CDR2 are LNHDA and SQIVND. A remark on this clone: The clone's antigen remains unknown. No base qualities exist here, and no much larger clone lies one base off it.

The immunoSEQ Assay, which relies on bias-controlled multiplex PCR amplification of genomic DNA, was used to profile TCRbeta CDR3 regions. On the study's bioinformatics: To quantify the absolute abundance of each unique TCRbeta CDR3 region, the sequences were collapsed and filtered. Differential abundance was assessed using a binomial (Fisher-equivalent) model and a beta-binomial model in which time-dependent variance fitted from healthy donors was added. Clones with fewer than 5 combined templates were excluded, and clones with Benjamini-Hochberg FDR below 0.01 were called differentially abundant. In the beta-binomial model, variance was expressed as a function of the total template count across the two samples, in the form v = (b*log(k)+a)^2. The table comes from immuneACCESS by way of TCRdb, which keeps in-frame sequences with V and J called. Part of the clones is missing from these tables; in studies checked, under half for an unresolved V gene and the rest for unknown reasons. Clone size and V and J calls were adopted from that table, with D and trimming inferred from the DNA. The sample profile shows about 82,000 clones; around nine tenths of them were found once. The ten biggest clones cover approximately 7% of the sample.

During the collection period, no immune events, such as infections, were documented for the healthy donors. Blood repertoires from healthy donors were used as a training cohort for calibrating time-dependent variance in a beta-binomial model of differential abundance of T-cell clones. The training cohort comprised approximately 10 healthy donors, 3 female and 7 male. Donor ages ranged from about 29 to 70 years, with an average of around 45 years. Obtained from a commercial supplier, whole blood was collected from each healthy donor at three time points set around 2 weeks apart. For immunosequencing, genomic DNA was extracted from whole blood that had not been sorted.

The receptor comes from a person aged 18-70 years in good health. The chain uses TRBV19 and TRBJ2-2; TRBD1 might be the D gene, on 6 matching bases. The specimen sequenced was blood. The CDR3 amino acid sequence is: CASWPTGHLNTGELFF. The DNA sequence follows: TGTGCCAGCTGGCCTACGGGACACCTGAACACCGGGGAGCTGTTTTTT. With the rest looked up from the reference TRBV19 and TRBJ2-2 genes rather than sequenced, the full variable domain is DGGITQSPKYLFRKEGQNVTLSCEQNLNHDAMYWYRQDPGQGLRLIYYSQIVNDFQKGDIAEGYSVSREKKESFPLTVTSAQKNPTAFYLCASWPTGHLNTGELFFGEGSRLTVL.